This TCR beta chain stems from a study of blood T cells in healthy people across ages. Study results and limitations: Long-lived and aged donors differed, with more naive CD4+ cells and higher diversity in the long-lived. There was no known CMV status for donors, so expanded clonotype changes were possibly confounded. Age brought a roughly linear fall in TCR beta diversity measured per million T cells.

CDR3 length: 13 amino acids. Germline V lookup: CDR1 LNHDA, CDR2 SQIVND (reference sequence). A second PCR of roughly 7 to 11 cycles used a sample-barcoded 5' primer and a J-beta primer mix. TCRdb used MiXCR to reprocess the 5' RACE reads, holding one entry per CDR3 protein. The sample has 350,000 to 450,000 distinct CDR3 sequences, 45% to 65% seen once. A word on this clonotype: The target antigen is unknown. Relative to the germline gene, one junction end is altered; a read error may explain this.

The clonotype was recovered from a man aged 60 to 75 in good health. The chain joins TRBV19 to TRBJ2-5; no reliable D call. Sequencing was carried out using blood. CDR3 sequence: CASSIGRKETQYF. CDR3 nucleotides: TGCGCCAGTAGTATCGGCCGTAAAGAGACCCAGTACTTC.